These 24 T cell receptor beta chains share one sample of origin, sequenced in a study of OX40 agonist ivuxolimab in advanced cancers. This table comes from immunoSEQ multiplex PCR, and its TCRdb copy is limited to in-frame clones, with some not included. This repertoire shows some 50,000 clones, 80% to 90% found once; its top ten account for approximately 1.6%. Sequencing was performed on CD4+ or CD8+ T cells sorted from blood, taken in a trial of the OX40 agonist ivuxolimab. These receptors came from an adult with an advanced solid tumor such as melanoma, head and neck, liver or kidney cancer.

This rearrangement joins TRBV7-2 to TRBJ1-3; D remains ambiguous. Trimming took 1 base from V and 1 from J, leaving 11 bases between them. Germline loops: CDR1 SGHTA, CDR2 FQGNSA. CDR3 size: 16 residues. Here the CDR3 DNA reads TGTGCCAGCAGCTTAGATGGGCCGACATCTGGAAACACCATATATTTT. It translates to CASSLDGPTSGNTIYF.

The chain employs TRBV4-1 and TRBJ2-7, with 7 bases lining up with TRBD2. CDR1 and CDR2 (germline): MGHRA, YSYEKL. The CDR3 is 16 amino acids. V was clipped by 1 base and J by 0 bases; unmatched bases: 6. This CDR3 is CASSQGIQRDSYEQYF. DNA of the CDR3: TGCGCCAGCAGCCAAGGGATCCAGCGGGACTCCTACGAGCAGTACTTC.

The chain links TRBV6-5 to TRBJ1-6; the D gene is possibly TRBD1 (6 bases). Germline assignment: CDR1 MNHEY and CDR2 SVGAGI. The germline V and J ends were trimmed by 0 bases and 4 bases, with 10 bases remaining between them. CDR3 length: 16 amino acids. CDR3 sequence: CASSYSDRGYNSPLHF. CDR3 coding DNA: TGTGCCAGCAGTTACTCGGACAGAGGATATAATTCACCCCTCCACTTT.

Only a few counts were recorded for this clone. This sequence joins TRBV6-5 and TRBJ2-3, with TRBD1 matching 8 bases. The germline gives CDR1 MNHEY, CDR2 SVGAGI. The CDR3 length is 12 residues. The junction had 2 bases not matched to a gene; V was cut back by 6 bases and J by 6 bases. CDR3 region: CASSPGGDTQYF. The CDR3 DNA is TGTGCCAGCAGCCCAGGGGGCGATACGCAGTATTTT.

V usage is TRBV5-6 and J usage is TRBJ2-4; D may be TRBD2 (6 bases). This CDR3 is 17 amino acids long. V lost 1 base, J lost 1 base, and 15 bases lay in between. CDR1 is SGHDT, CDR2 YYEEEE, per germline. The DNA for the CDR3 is TGTGCCAGCAGCTTGTTTTTTCGGGAGCCTGCCAAAAACATTCAGTACTTC. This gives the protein CASSLFFREPAKNIQYF.

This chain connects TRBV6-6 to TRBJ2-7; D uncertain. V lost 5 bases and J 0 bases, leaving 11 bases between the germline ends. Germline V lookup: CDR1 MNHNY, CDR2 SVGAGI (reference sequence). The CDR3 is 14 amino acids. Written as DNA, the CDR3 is TGTGCCAGCAGTCTCGTAGACTTCTCCTACGAGCAGTACTTC. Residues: CASSLVDFSYEQYF.

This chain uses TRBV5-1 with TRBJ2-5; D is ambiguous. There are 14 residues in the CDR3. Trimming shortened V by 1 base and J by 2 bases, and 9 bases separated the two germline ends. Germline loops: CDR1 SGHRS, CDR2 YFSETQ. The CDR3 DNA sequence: TGCGCCAGCAGCTTGTTTGGGGAACAAGAGACCCAGTACTTC. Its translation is CASSLFGEQETQYF.

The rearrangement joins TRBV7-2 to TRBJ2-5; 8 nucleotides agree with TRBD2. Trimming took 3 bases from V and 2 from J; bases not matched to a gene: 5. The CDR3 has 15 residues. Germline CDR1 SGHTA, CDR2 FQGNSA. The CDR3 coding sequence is TGTGCCAGCAGCTTTGCCGGGGGGGCGCAAGAGACCCAGTACTTC. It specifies CASSFAGGAQETQYF.

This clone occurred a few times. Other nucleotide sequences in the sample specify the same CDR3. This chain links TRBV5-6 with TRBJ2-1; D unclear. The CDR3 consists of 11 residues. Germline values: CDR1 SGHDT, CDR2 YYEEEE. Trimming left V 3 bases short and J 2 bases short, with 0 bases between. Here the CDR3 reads CASSSYNEQFF. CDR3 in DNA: TGTGCCAGCAGCTCCTACAATGAGCAGTTCTTC.

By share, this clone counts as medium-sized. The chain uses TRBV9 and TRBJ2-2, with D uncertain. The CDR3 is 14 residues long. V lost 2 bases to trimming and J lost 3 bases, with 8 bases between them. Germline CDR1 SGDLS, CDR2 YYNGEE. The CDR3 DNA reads TGTGCCAGCAGCGTGGGATGGGACACCGGGGAGCTGTTTTTT. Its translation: CASSVGWDTGELFF.

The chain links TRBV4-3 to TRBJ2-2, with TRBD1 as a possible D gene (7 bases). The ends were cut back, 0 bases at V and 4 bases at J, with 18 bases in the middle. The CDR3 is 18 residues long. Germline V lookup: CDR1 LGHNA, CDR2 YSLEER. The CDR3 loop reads CASSQDIGRQGGTGELFF. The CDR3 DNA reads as TGCGCCAGCAGCCAAGATATTGGGAGACAGGGAGGCACCGGGGAGCTGTTTTTT.

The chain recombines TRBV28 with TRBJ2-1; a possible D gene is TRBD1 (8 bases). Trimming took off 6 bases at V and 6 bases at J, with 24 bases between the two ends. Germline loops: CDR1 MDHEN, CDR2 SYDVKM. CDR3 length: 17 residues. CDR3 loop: CASRPTGGVGGFNEQFF. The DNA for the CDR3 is TGTGCCAGCAGGCCTACAGGGGGGGTAGGTGGGTTCAATGAGCAGTTCTTC.

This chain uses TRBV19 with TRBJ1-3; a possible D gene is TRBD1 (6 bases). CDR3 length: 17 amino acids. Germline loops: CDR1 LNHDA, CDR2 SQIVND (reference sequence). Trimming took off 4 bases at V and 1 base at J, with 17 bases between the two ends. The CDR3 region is CASSNDVRTASGNTIYF. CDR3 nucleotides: TGTGCCAGTAGTAATGATGTTAGGACAGCGTCTGGAAACACCATATATTTT.

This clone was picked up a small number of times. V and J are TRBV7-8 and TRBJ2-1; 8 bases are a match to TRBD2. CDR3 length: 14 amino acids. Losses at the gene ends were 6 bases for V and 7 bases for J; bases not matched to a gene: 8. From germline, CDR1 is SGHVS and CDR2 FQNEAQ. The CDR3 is CASRLADTGNEQFF. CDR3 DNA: TGTGCCAGCAGACTAGCGGATACTGGGAATGAGCAGTTCTTC.

The CDR3 sequence: CASSPDSGLIGNQETQYF. CDR3 bases: TGTGCCAGCAGCCCCGACTCCGGTCTGATTGGGAACCAAGAGACCCAGTACTTC. The V and J genes are TRBV5-4 and TRBJ2-5; the D is unclear. The CDR3 runs to 18 residues. Germline assignment: CDR1 SGHNT and CDR2 YYREEE (reference sequence). The ends were cut back, 4 bases at V and 0 bases at J, with 22 bases in the middle.

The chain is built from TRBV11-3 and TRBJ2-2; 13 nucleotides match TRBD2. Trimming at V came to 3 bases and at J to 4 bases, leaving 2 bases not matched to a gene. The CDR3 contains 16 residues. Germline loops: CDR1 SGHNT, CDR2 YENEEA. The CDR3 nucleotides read TGTGCCAGCAGCTTTAGACTAGCGGGAGGCACCGGGGAGCTGTTTTTT. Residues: CASSFRLAGGTGELFF. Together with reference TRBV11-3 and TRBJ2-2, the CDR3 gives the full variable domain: EAGVVQSPRYKIIEKKQPVAFWCNPISGHNTLYWYLQNLGQGPELLIRYENEEAVDDSQLPKDRFSAERLKGVDSTLKIQPAELGDSAVYLCASSFRLAGGTGELFFGEGSRLTVL.

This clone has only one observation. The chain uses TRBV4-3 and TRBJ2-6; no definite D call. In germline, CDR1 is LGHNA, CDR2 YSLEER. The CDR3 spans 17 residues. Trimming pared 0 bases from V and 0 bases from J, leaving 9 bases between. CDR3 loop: CASSQEPSSSGANVLTF. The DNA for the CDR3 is TGCGCCAGCAGCCAAGAACCCTCAAGCTCTGGGGCCAACGTCCTGACTTTC.

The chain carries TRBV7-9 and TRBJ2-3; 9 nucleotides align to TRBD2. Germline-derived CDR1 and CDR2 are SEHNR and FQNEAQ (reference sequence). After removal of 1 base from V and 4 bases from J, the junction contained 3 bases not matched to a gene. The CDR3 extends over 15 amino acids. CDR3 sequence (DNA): TGTGCCAGCAGCTTAGGTAGCGGGAGAGCAGATACGCAGTATTTT. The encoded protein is CASSLGSGRADTQYF.

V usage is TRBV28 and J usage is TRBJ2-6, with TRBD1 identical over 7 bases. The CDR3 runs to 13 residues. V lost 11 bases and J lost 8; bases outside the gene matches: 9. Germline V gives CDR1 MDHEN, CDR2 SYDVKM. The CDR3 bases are TGTGCCTGCTGGGGCAGGGGGTCCAACGTCCTGACTTTC. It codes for CACWGRGSNVLTF.

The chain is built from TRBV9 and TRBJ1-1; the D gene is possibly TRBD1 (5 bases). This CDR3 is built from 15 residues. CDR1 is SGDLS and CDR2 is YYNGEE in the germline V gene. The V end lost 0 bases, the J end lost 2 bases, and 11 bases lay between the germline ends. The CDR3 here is CASSVGGGGNTEAFF. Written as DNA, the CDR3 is TGTGCCAGCAGCGTAGGTGGGGGGGGAAACACTGAAGCTTTCTTT. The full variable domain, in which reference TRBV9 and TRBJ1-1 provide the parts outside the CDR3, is DSGVTQTPKHLITATGQRVTLRCSPRSGDLSVYWYQQSLDQGLQFLIQYYNGEERAKGNILERFSAQQFPDLHSELNLSSLELGDSALYFCASSVGGGGNTEAFFGQGTRLTVV.

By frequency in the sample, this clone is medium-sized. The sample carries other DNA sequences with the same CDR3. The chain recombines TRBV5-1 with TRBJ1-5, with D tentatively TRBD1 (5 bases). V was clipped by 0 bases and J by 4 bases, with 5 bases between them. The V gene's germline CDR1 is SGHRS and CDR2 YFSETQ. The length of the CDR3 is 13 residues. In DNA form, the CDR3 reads TGCGCCAGCAGCTTGGGACAGAATCAGCCCCAGCATTTT. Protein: CASSLGQNQPQHF.

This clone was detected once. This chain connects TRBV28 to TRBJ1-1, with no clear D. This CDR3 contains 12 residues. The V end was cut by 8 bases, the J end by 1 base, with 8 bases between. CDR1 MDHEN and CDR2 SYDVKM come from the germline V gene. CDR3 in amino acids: CASVSGNTEAFF. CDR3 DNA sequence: TGTGCCAGCGTTAGCGGGAACACTGAAGCTTTCTTT.

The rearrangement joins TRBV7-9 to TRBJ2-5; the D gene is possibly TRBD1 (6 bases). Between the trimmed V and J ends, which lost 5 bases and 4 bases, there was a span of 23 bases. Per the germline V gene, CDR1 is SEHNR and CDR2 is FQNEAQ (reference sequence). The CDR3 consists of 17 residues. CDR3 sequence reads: CASSPYLGRGSGETQYF. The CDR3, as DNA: TGTGCCAGCAGCCCTTACTTGGGCAGGGGTTCAGGAGAGACCCAGTACTTC.

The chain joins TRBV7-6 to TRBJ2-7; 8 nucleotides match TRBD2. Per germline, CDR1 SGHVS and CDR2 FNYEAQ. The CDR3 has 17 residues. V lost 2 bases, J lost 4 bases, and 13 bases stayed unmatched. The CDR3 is CASSLSSGSSIGYEQYF. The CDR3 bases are TGTGCCAGCAGCTTATCCAGCGGGAGTAGTATTGGTTACGAGCAGTACTTC.